This TCR beta chain was recovered during a study of PD-1 blockade in classical Hodgkin lymphoma. Overall study context: The nivolumab dose that patients received was 3 mg/kg, given intravenously every 2 weeks. The study's findings and limits: A significant rise in TCR diversity by C4D1 was seen for CD4+ but not CD8+ cells. Complete responders matched newly diagnosed patients in baseline diversity.

Germline V gene lookup returns CDR1 GTSNPN and CDR2 SVGIG (reference sequence). This CDR3 is 14 amino acids long. Trimming cost V 2 bases and J 2 bases; bases outside gene matches: 4. Brentuximab vedotin exposure varied among the patients, all of whom had relapsed after autologous stem cell transplantation. Best response was recorded as complete response, partial response or progressive disease. Using immunoSEQ multiplex PCR, the repertoire was profiled, and TCRdb retains in-frame clones only, with some absent. The sample consists of 95,000 to 100,000 clones, more than 85% of them appearing once. For this clone: The antigen is unknown.

The receptor's source is a human donor with classical Hodgkin lymphoma. The sample in question was peripheral blood mononuclear cells (PBMCs), obtained before the second cycle of nivolumab. The chain combines TRBV30 with TRBJ2-7; 9 bases match TRBD1. The DNA for the CDR3 is TGTGCCTGGAGTCGGGGACAGGGTACCTACGAGCAGTACTTC. It yields the protein CAWSRGQGTYEQYF.